Shown below are 5 T cell receptor beta chains from a single sample sequenced in a study of radiotherapy plus CTLA-4 blockade in lung cancer. Profiling relied on immunoSEQ multiplex PCR, and the TCRdb table lists in-frame clones only, not all of them. The repertoire has 75,000 to 100,000 clones, roughly 88% of them found once; the top ten carry approximately 5%. Sequences were derived from peripheral blood, sampled from a patient treated with radiotherapy plus ipilimumab. The receptors originated from a human donor with non-small cell lung cancer that progressed on radiotherapy plus ipilimumab.

This sequence joins TRBV5-1 and TRBJ1-2; no clear D. The V end lost 0 bases, the J end lost 4 bases, and 13 bases lay between the germline ends. This CDR3 has 15 amino acids. Germline values: CDR1 SGHRS, CDR2 YFSETQ. The CDR3 loop is CASSLDGVKGYGYTF. CDR3 DNA sequence: TGCGCCAGCAGCTTGGACGGGGTCAAGGGCTATGGCTACACCTTC.

This rearrangement joins TRBV30 to TRBJ2-3; D possibly matches TRBD1 or TRBD2 (6 bases each). CDR1 and CDR2 (germline): GTSNPN, SVGIG (reference sequence). This CDR3 is 15 amino acids long. Between the trimmed V and J ends, which lost 3 bases and 4 bases, there was a span of 17 bases. The CDR3 nucleotides read TGTGCCTGGAGCGGGGGCCGCATGAAGGCAGATACGCAGTATTTT. Its translation: CAWSGGRMKADTQYF.

V is TRBV2 and J is TRBJ1-4; D unclear. Germline V CDR1 and CDR2: SNHLY, FYNNEI. Trimming took off 4 bases at V and 2 bases at J, with 11 bases between the two ends. This CDR3 contains 15 residues. CDR3: CASSGRGLTNEKLFF. The CDR3 nucleotides read TGTGCCAGCAGTGGTCGGGGTCTTACTAATGAAAAACTGTTTTTT.

The chain has TRBV7-8 and TRBJ2-7, with D tentatively TRBD1 (5 bases). V gave up 6 bases and J gave up 5 bases, with 20 bases separating them. The CDR3 length is 15 residues. CDR1 and CDR2 (germline): SGHVS, FQNEAQ. Here the CDR3 reads CASRNREAGIDEQYF. The CDR3, as DNA: TGTGCCAGCAGAAATAGAGAGGCAGGGATCGACGAGCAGTACTTC. Full variable domain (outside the CDR3, taken from reference TRBV7-8 and TRBJ2-7): GAGVSQSPRYKVAKRGQDVALRCDPISGHVSLFWYQQALGQGPEFLTYFQNEAQLDKSGLPSDRFFAERPEGSVSTLKIQRTQQEDSAVYLCASRNREAGIDEQYFGPGTRLTVT.

The V gene is TRBV5-1, the J gene TRBJ2-6; 11 bases line up with TRBD1. The V segment lost 4 bases and the J segment 5 bases; nucleotides outside the gene matches: 5. Germline CDR1 and CDR2: SGHRS and YFSETQ. The length of the CDR3 is 16 residues. The CDR3 spells CASSTGQGARANVLTF. The DNA for the CDR3 is TGCGCCAGCAGCACCGGACAGGGGGCTAGGGCCAACGTCCTGACTTTC.